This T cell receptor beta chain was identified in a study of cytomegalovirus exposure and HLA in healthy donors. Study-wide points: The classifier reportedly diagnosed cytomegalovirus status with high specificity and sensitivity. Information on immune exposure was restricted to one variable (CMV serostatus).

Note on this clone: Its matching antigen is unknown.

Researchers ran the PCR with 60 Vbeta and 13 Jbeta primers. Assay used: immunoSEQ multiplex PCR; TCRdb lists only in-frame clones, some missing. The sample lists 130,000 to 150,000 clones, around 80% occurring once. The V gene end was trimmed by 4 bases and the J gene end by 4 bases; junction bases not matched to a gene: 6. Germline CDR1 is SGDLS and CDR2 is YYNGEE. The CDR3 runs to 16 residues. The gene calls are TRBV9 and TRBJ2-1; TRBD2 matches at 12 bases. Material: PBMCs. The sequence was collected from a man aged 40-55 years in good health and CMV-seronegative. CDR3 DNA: TGTGCCAGCAGCAGCACCGGGACTAGCGGGTACAATGAGCAGTTCTTC. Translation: CASSSTGTSGYNEQFF.